This TCR beta chain was retrieved from a study of T cells in Graves' hyperthyroidism and ophthalmopathy. Amplification targeted TCR beta CDR3 regions from RNA transcripts. HTBI primers were the set used in a first-round RT-PCR of the TCR CDR3. Via MiXCR, TCRdb re-called the multiplex PCR reads, giving one row per CDR3 protein. Altogether 450,000 to 650,000 distinct CDR3 sequences are present, 12% to 15% being singletons, with the ten largest covering roughly 7.7%. The table lists this clonotype with many counts. The germline CDR1 and CDR2 sequences are LNHNV and YYDKDF (reference sequence). The V and J ends lost 1 base and 3 bases, in that order; junction bases with no gene match: 6. This CDR3 is built from 17 residues.

The chain has TRBV15 and TRBJ2-7, with TRBD2 matching 13 bases. The TCR sequence derives from a woman aged 18-29 years with Graves' ophthalmopathy. Material: blood. As DNA, the CDR3 is TGTGCCACCAGCAGAGGCACTAGCGGGAGGGGCTACTACGAGCAGTACTTC. It is translated as CATSRGTSGRGYYEQYF.